This T cell receptor beta chain was sequenced during a study of CD8+ T cells in alopecia areata. Germline values: CDR1 SGHAT, CDR2 FQNNGV. CDR3 size: 15 residues. Trimming took off 3 bases at V and 6 bases at J, with 15 bases between the two ends. This clone appeared a few times. Its antigen is as yet unknown. Documented treatment: oral pan-JAK inhibitor, 5-10 mg twice daily. Patients with alopecia areata provided lesional scalp punch biopsies as well as peripheral blood. T lymphocytes (CD4+ and CD8+) were sorted from PBMCs. The authors extracted RNA and reverse transcribed it into cDNA as the sequencing template. Clones were read by immunoSEQ multiplex PCR, and TCRdb kept only the in-frame ones, dropping some. The data hold about 210,000 clones, with around 66% observed a single time. Study-level findings and limits: Clonality in the scalp and expanded CD8+ clones ranked among the top 100 were significantly decreased by tofacitinib. The treated group had a single nonresponder, limiting CD8+ expansion-response conclusions.

The chain joins TRBV11-2 to TRBJ2-1; possibly TRBD1 or TRBD2 for D (5 bases each). Material: CD4+ T cells sorted from blood, obtained at approximately week 42, from a patient treated with tofacitinib. The origin of this receptor is a human donor with alopecia areata. The CDR3 DNA reads as TGTGCCAGCAGCTTGAACTCCGGGACGGTCAATGAGCAGTTCTTC. Protein product: CASSLNSGTVNEQFF.